This TCR beta chain was sequenced during a study of cytomegalovirus exposure and HLA in healthy donors. Regarding the study as a whole: In an earlier analysis, about 90% or about 30%: the productive usage of most TCR beta V segments. The authors judged a highly shared variant cluster likely a sequencing artifact. On later analysis, the bulk of CMV-associated TCR beta chains appeared to be HLA-restricted.

Concerning this clone: Its antigen is not known. Other DNA sequences in the sample encode the same CDR3.

This PCR relied on a set of 60 Vbeta primers and 13 Jbeta primers. Produced via immunoSEQ multiplex PCR; TCRdb's table is partial and in-frame only. This sample carries about 230,000 clones, around 80% of them seen once, and the ten largest clones take less than 3%. The clonotype was recovered from a woman between 55 and 75 years old in good health and CMV-seropositive. Sequenced sample: PBMCs.

The DNA for the CDR3 is TGTGCCTGGAGTCGGCAGGGGGCAGAGACCCAGTACTTC. Protein sequence: CAWSRQGAETQYF. This sequence joins TRBV30 and TRBJ2-5; 8 bases agree with TRBD1. CDR1 GTSNPN and CDR2 SVGIG come from the germline V gene (reference sequence). V dropped 2 bases and J dropped 4; count of bases not matched to a gene: 3. CDR3 length: 13 residues.